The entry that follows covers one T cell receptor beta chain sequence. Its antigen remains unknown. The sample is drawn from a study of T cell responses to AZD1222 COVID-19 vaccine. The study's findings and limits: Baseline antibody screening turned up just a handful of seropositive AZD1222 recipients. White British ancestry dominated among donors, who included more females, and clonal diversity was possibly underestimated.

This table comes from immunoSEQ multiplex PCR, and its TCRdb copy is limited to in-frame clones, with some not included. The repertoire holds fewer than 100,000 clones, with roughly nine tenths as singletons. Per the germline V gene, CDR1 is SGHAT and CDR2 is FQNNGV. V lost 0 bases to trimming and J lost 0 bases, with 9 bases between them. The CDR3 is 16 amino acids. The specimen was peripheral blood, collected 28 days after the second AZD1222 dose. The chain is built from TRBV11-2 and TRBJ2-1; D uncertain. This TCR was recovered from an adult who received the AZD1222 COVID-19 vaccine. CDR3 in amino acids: CASSLDPHLSYNEQFF. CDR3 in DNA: TGTGCCAGCAGCTTAGATCCCCACCTCTCCTACAATGAGCAGTTCTTC.